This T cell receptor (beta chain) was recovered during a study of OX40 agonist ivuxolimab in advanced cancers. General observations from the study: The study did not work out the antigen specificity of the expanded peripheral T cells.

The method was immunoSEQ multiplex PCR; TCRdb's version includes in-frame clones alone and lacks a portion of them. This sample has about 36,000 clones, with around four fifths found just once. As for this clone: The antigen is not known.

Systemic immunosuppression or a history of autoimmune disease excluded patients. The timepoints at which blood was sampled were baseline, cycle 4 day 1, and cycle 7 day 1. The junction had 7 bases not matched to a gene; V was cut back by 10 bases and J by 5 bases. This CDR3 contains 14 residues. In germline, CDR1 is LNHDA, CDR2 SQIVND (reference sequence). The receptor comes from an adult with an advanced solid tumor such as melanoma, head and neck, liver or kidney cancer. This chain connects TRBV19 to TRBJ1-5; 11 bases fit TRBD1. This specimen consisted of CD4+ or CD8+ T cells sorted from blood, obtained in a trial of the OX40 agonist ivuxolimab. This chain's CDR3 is CATRTGGLHQPQHF. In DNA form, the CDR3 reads TGTGCCACTAGGACAGGGGGCCTCCATCAGCCCCAGCATTTT.